This T cell receptor (beta chain) comes out of a study of shared clonotypes between healthy human individuals. To note about this clone: No antigen is known for it.

Findings of the study overall: At large depth, rarefaction still showed sorted-subset sequencing to be incomplete. A limitation of the genetic and exposure-history diversity represented arose from few donors.

Germline V gives CDR1 SQVTM, CDR2 ANQGSEA. After removal of 6 bases from V and 6 bases from J, the junction contained 12 bases not matched to a gene. The CDR3 covers 14 residues. The data were produced by immunoSEQ multiplex PCR, yet TCRdb's version contains in-frame clones alone and is incomplete. The top ten clones hold 0.1% to 0.15% of a sample with roughly 2 million clones, more than 90% of them seen once. The V gene is TRBV29-1, the J gene TRBJ2-7; 9 nucleotides match TRBD1. This TCR derives from a man younger than 35 in good health. The specimen was naive CD4+ T cells sorted from blood. Subset of the sample: CD45RA+ positively selected. The CDR3 coding sequence is TGCAGCGTAACTAAGACCGGGACAGGGAGCGAGCAGTACTTC. It translates to CSVTKTGTGSEQYF.